This TCR beta chain was profiled in a study of metastatic and nonmetastatic thyroid tumors. Turning to the study itself: The authors compared repertoires across blood and tumor or nodule tissue from malignant and benign thyroid patients.

Thyroid surgery took place with no prior treatment in any patient. Broader study findings: Compared with benign nodules, malignant thyroid tumors were reported to have significantly higher TCR beta diversity in both blood and tumor.

How the authors handled the data: It was from CDR3 differences across clinicopathological groups that a distant-metastasis classifier for papillary thyroid cancer was built. TCRdb re-called the PCR reads via MiXCR. The V and J calls reflect TCRdb's pipeline rather than the authors' work. The sample carries some 15,000 clones, roughly a third recorded once. Worth noting for this clone: Antigen: not known. A junction boundary mismatches the germline segment, possibly from a read error.

Germline V gene data show CDR1 as MNHNS and CDR2 as SASEGT. The CDR3 extends over 14 amino acids. The J gene is TRBJ2-7, the V gene TRBV6-1; TRBD2 aligns across 7 bases. The source is a male donor with papillary thyroid cancer or a benign thyroid nodule (not recorded which). Some clones in this sample may be carry-over from other donors' samples. The sequenced material came from tumor tissue. CDR3 bases: TGTGCGAGCAGATCCAGCGGGATGGCAGACGTGCAGTACTTC. Translating it yields CASRSSGMADVQYF.